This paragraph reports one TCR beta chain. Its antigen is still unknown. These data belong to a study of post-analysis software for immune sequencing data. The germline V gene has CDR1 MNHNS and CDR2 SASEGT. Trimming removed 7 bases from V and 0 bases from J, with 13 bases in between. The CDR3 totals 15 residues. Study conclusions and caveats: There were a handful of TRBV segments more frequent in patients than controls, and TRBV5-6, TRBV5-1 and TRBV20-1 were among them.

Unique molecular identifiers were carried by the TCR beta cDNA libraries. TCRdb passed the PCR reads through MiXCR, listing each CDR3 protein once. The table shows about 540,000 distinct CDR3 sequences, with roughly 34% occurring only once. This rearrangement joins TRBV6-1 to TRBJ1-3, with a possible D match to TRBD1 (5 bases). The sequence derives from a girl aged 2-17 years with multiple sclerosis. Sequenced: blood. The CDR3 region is CASILTESSGNTIYF. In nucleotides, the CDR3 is TGTGCCAGCATATTGACAGAAAGCTCTGGAAACACCATATATTTT.